The 17 T cell receptor beta chains in this list originate from one sample, sequenced in a study of a mutant IDH1 vaccine in newly diagnosed glioma (dated by TCRdb to about 2021). The sample's time point label, in plain terms: week 23, last vaccination. Each vaccine dose, consisting of 300 ug of a 20-mer mutant IDH1 peptide in Montanide, was administered subcutaneously with topical imiquimod. Receptor libraries were prepared by the immunoSEQ multiplex PCR assay. Entries here come from immuneACCESS through TCRdb and include only in-frame sequences with V and J called. Some clones fail to appear in such tables; in the studies checked, an unresolved V gene covers under half of the shortfall, and the cause of the remainder is unknown. The sample has about 38,000 clones on record, roughly four fifths of them singletons. The ten largest make up about 5% of the sample. The antigens these receptors bind are not known.

The specimen comprised PBMCs, sampled from a glioma patient whose treatment included an IDH1 peptide vaccine. All receptors derive from a man aged 35 to 55 with glioma.

J is TRBJ1-2 and V is TRBV30; D is unclear. Germline V gene sequence: CDR1 GTSNPN, CDR2 SVGIG (reference sequence). This CDR3 has 14 amino acids. Trimming removed 2 bases at V and 2 bases at J, with 12 bases between. CDR3 residues: CAWSTIPQNYGYTF. Here the CDR3 DNA reads TGTGCCTGGAGTACAATCCCACAAAACTATGGCTACACCTTC.

The sample holds a few counts of this clone. The V gene is TRBV2, the J gene TRBJ2-5; D remains unclear. The CDR3 runs 13 residues. Germline V CDR1 and CDR2: SNHLY, FYNNEI. V was trimmed by 9 bases and J by 4 bases, leaving 15 bases between them. CDR3 sequence (DNA): TGTGCCAGTCAACCTTTTACCCGAGAGACCCAGTACTTC. Translated: CASQPFTRETQYF.

The V call is TRBV5-6, the J call TRBJ2-7; 9 nucleotides align to TRBD1. J gave up 4 bases and V 5 bases, and 16 bases lay outside the gene matches. Germline CDR1 is SGHDT and CDR2 is YYEEEE. The CDR3 sequence is 17 residues long. The CDR3 protein is CASSEEEQGAEGYEQYF. The CDR3 DNA reads TGTGCCAGCAGTGAAGAAGAACAGGGGGCTGAGGGGTACGAGCAGTACTTC.

This chain uses TRBV6-4 with TRBJ2-1, with 13 bases identical to TRBD2. CDR1 and CDR2 (germline): MRHNA, SNTAGT. J lost 3 bases, V lost 4 bases, and 0 bases had no gene match. This CDR3 is built from 15 residues. The CDR3, as DNA: TGTGCCAGCAGTGGGACTAGCGGGGGCTACAATGAGCAGTTCTTC. Translation: CASSGTSGGYNEQFF.

The chain joins TRBV7-2 to TRBJ2-7; D is perhaps TRBD1 or TRBD2 (6 bases each). Germline V CDR1 and CDR2: SGHTA, FQGNSA. V lost 3 bases and J 5 bases, leaving 11 bases between the germline ends. The CDR3 runs 13 residues. This chain's CDR3 is CASSFGGRDEQYF. The CDR3 DNA reads TGTGCCAGCAGCTTCGGGGGCAGGGACGAGCAGTACTTC.

The CDR3 DNA reads TGTGCCAGCAGCTTTGACGGGTCCTCGGGGGAGACCCAGTACTTC. It encodes CASSFDGSSGETQYF. The V and J genes are TRBV7-9 and TRBJ2-5; tentatively, D is TRBD2 (5 bases). Germline V CDR1 and CDR2: SEHNR, FQNEAQ (reference sequence). Trimming left V 3 bases short and J 5 bases short, with 16 bases between. The length of the CDR3 is 15 residues.

The chain uses TRBV5-4 and TRBJ1-2, with 9 bases fitting TRBD1. Germline CDR1 and CDR2: SGHNT and YYREEE (reference sequence). The CDR3 consists of 15 residues. V shed 3 bases, J shed 3 bases, and the junction held 6 bases outside the gene matches. The CDR3 here is CASSSPTGGDYGYTF. CDR3 sequence (DNA): TGTGCCAGCAGCTCCCCCACAGGGGGCGACTATGGCTACACCTTC.

V usage is TRBV6-1 and J usage is TRBJ1-1; perhaps TRBD1 as D (5 bases). This CDR3 region has 14 residues. Germline V gene data show CDR1 as MNHNS and CDR2 as SASEGT. Trimming took off 6 bases at V and 3 bases at J, with 14 bases between the two ends. CDR3 nucleotides: TGTGCCAGCAGCCGGGTAGGGGCCGACACTGAAGCTTTCTTT. Protein: CASSRVGADTEAFF.

The rearrangement links TRBV7-6 to TRBJ1-2, with a weak D call TRBD1 (5 bases). Trimming shortened V by 5 bases and J by 5 bases, and 18 bases separated the two germline ends. This CDR3 contains 15 residues. Germline values: CDR1 SGHVS, CDR2 FNYEAQ. CDR3 DNA sequence: TGTGCCAGCAGCCCACAGGTACAGGACACGTATGGCTACACCTTC. Protein sequence: CASSPQVQDTYGYTF.

CDR3 nucleotides: TGCGCCAGCAGCTTGGATTTGGGGGAGGGCTACACCTTC. Its protein is CASSLDLGEGYTF. The chain recombines TRBV5-1 with TRBJ1-2, with D possibly TRBD1 on 5 matching bases. Between the trimmed V and J ends, which lost 0 bases and 8 bases, there was a span of 11 bases. This CDR3 region has 13 residues. Germline CDR1 is SGHRS and CDR2 is YFSETQ. Looking up the rest from reference TRBV5-1 and TRBJ1-2 gives the full variable domain: KAGVTQTPRYLIKTRGQQVTLSCSPISGHRSVSWYQQTPGQGLQFLFEYFSETQRNKGNFPGRFSGRQFSNSRSEMNVSTLELGDSALYLCASSLDLGEGYTFGSGTRLTVV.

The DNA for the CDR3 is TGCGCCAGCAGTACGACTAGCGGGCTGAACACCGGGGAGCTGTTTTTT. It specifies CASSTTSGLNTGELFF. This chain connects TRBV10-2 to TRBJ2-2; 10 bases are a match to TRBD2. Trimming at V came to 5 bases and at J to 1 base, leaving 4 bases not matched to a gene. Looked up from germline, CDR1 is WSHSY and CDR2 is SAAADI. This CDR3 is 16 amino acids long.

The chain couples TRBV5-6 to TRBJ2-3, with D possibly TRBD1 on 5 matching bases. CDR1 SGHDT and CDR2 YYEEEE come from the germline V gene. This CDR3 comprises 17 residues. V was trimmed by 4 bases and J by 3 bases, leaving 21 bases between them. The CDR3 loop is CASSRWQPRTNTDTQYF. The CDR3 nucleotides read TGTGCCAGCAGCCGTTGGCAACCCAGGACAAATACAGATACGCAGTATTTT.

V gene TRBV5-1 combines with J gene TRBJ1-1; D perhaps matches TRBD1 (6 bases). The CDR3 loop spans 16 amino acids. Between the trimmed V and J ends, which lost 0 bases and 0 bases, there was a span of 12 bases. CDR1 is SGHRS, CDR2 YFSETQ, per germline. The CDR3 coding sequence is TGCGCCAGCAGCTTGGTCGGGGGGCGGATGAACACTGAAGCTTTCTTT. Residues: CASSLVGGRMNTEAFF.

The chain has TRBV5-5 and TRBJ2-7; D is possibly TRBD1 (6 bases). The length of the CDR3 is 15 residues. Germline V gene lookup returns CDR1 SGHKS and CDR2 YYEKEE (reference sequence). V dropped 0 bases and J dropped 5 bases, with 15 bases sitting between them. CDR3 amino acids: CASSLVWGPFDEQYF. In DNA, the CDR3 is TGTGCCAGCAGCTTGGTTTGGGGGCCGTTCGACGAGCAGTACTTC.

The rearrangement links TRBV21-1 to TRBJ1-1. TRBV21-1 is noted as a pseudogene. This CDR3 has 15 amino acids. The CDR3 loop reads CASSKARREETEAFF. The DNA of the CDR3 is TGTGCCAGCAGCAAAGCGCGTAGGGAAGAGACTGAAGCTTTCTTT.

This clone has only a few counts. This chain links TRBV13 with TRBJ2-5; D gene unclear. The CDR3 sequence is 14 residues long. Germline CDR1 reads PRHDT; CDR2 reads FYEKMQ (reference sequence). Trimming pared 5 bases from V and 5 bases from J, leaving 15 bases between. This CDR3 is CASSPPWGRETQYF. The CDR3 bases are TGTGCCAGCAGCCCACCTTGGGGAAGGGAGACCCAGTACTTC.

This clone occurred once. V gene TRBV7-9 combines with J gene TRBJ2-6; D remains ambiguous. Germline V gene data show CDR1 as SEHNR and CDR2 as FQNEAQ (reference sequence). Trimming took off 5 bases at V and 0 bases at J, with 8 bases between the two ends. CDR3 size: 15 residues. CDR3 in amino acids: CASSLPRSGANVLTF. CDR3 DNA sequence: TGTGCCAGCAGCCTACCTCGCTCTGGGGCCAACGTCCTGACTTTC. The entire variable domain, with the rest obtained from reference TRBV7-9 and TRBJ2-6, is as follows: DTGVSQNPRHKITKRGQNVTFRCDPISEHNRLYWYRQTLGQGPEFLTYFQNEAQLEKSRLLSDRFSAERPKGSFSTLEIQRTEQGDSAMYLCASSLPRSGANVLTFGAGSRLTVL.